Sequencing of this T cell receptor beta chain was carried out in a study of OX40 agonist ivuxolimab in advanced cancers. General notes on the study: Ivuxolimab was a fully human IgG2 agonistic monoclonal antibody targeting the costimulatory receptor OX40 (CD134). Intravenous ivuxolimab was administered to patients every 2 weeks at six dose levels: 0.01, 0.1, 0.3, 1.5, 3 and 10 mg/kg. Of the roughly 52 patients in dose escalation, 19 had hepatocellular carcinoma, about 15 had melanoma, 9 had renal cell carcinoma and 9 had head and neck cancer. A male proportion of 70% to 90% and a mean age of 60 years, ranging from about 23 to 79, were recorded for the dose-escalation cohort. Patients were allowed to have had prior anti-PD-1, anti-PD-L1 or anti-CTLA-4 therapy, and roughly two fifths of the dose-escalation patients had been treated with checkpoint inhibitors. Partial responses were achieved by three dose-escalation patients, of whom one had hepatocellular carcinoma and two had cutaneous melanoma. The point of sequencing TCRbeta in the periphery was to test whether ivuxolimab changed TCR sequence diversity and drove clonal T-cell expansion. The paper covers the monotherapy dose-escalation part of the phase I ivuxolimab trial, which included N ≈ 52 patients. Study-wide findings and limitations: After ivuxolimab, expanded clones were on average more numerous among CD8+ T cells than among CD4+ T cells. In the 0.1-3.0 mg/kg groups, partial responders were among the patients with the lowest normalized peripheral clonal expansion, particularly in CD8+ T cells. At doses of 0.1 to 3.0 mg/kg, clonal expansion of both CD4+ and CD8+ blood T cells was observed from baseline to week 6. Low levels of normalized T-cell clonal expansion were also seen in some patients who did not respond. Which antigens the clonally expanded peripheral T cells were specific for was not determined.

Genomic DNA was extracted from sorted cells for sequencing of the TCRbeta CDR3 region. The immunoSEQ Assay was used to sequence the TCRbeta CDR3 regions. TCRdb limited this immuneACCESS table to in-frame rearrangements with V and J called. A share of clones is missing; checked studies link under half to unresolved V genes, and the rest is unexplained. Here the sample has tens of thousands of clones; 75% to 90% occur a single time. The top ten constitute over 3.5% of the sample. The trial excluded patients who had a history of autoimmune disease or who were on systemic immunosuppression. Peripheral blood for TCR sequencing was collected from all dose cohorts at baseline, on cycle 4 day 1, and on cycle 7 day 1. Samples were obtained from an open-label, multicenter, first-in-human phase I dose-escalation trial of ivuxolimab. The trial enrolled adults with locally advanced or metastatic head and neck squamous cell, hepatocellular, melanoma or renal cell carcinoma. Before TCR sequencing, CD4+ T cells and CD8+ T cells from peripheral blood were sorted into separate populations.

Points on this clone: Which antigen it targets is not known. Base qualities are not at hand, and no much larger clone is one base apart.

Per the germline V gene, MDHEN is the CDR1 and SYDVKM is the CDR2. Reading from cysteine to phenylalanine, the CDR3 counts 11 amino acids. Only the CDR3 portion is preserved as DNA: 33 bases, with reading frame beginning at the first base. V is clipped by 5 bases and J by 3 bases, and the sequence between their germline boundaries is 4 bases long. The TCR comes from an adult with an advanced solid tumor such as melanoma, head and neck, liver or kidney cancer. Rearrangement joined TRBV28 to TRBJ2-5, with no confidently assigned D gene. This specimen consisted of CD4+ or CD8+ T cells sorted from blood, obtained in a trial of the OX40 agonist ivuxolimab. The nucleotide sequence is TGTGCCAGCAGTGTCAAAGAGACCCAGTACTTC. This encodes CASSVKETQYF. The variable domain in full, with residues beyond the CDR3 obtained from the reference TRBV28 and TRBJ2-5 genes, is DVKVTQSSRYLVKRTGEKVFLECVQDMDHENMFWYRQDPGLGLRLIYFSYDVKMKEKGDIPEGYSVSREKKERFSLILESASTNQTSMYLCASSVKETQYFGPGTRLLVL.